The sequence of this TCR beta chain was determined in a study of T cells in tuberculosis. Germline-derived CDR1 and CDR2 are SNHLY and FYNNEI. V shed 6 bases and J shed 1 base, with 9 bases lying between them. The CDR3 extends over 14 amino acids. The study, taken as a whole, reports: GEM motif frequencies gave over 55% accuracy; the GMM repertoire gave about 87%.

Notes on this clone: The antigen remains undetermined.

Assay used: immunoSEQ multiplex PCR; TCRdb lists only in-frame clones, some missing. Among approximately 35,000 clones listed, around 96% were seen once. This TCR came from a donor aged 10 to 29 with latent tuberculosis or without tuberculosis infection. V and J are TRBV2 and TRBJ2-2, with a possible D match to TRBD1 (6 bases). Sequenced input: PBMCs. CDR3 sequence: CASRDSRNTGELFF. In DNA form, the CDR3 reads TGTGCCAGCAGGGACAGTCGGAACACCGGGGAGCTGTTTTTT.